These 10 T cell receptor beta chains originate from one sample sequenced in a study of cytomegalovirus exposure and HLA in healthy donors. Both 60 Vbeta primers and 13 Jbeta primers went into the PCR. Libraries were prepared by immunoSEQ multiplex PCR; TCRdb keeps only in-frame clonotypes and omits some of them. The data contain 150,000 to 200,000 clones, about 80% of them singletons. The sample was PBMCs. The receptors originated from a middle-aged woman in good health and CMV-seronegative.

V is TRBV7-8 and J is TRBJ2-5; D is ambiguous. The V end was cut by 3 bases, the J end by 5 bases, with 13 bases between. CDR1 is SGHVS and CDR2 is FQNEAQ in the germline V gene. This CDR3 is built from 14 residues. DNA for the CDR3: TGTGCCAGCAGCTTTAGTCTGAGTACTGAGACCCAGTACTTC. Protein product: CASSFSLSTETQYF.

The chain recombines TRBV27 with TRBJ1-2; TRBD1 matches at 8 bases. The CDR3 has 12 amino acids. CDR1 and CDR2 from the germline V gene are MNHEY and SMNVEV (reference sequence). J was trimmed by 8 bases and V by 5 bases; bases with no gene match: 4. The CDR3 sequence: CASSPTGDGYTF. CDR3 DNA: TGTGCCAGCAGTCCGACAGGGGACGGCTACACCTTC.

The V and J genes are TRBV9 and TRBJ1-1; D is uncertain. Germline V gene sequence: CDR1 SGDLS, CDR2 YYNGEE. CDR3 length: 15 residues. The ends were cut back, 0 bases at V and 4 bases at J, with 13 bases in the middle. CDR3 DNA sequence: TGTGCCAGCAGCGTAGGAGGAGCCCAAGTCACTGAAGCTTTCTTT. It encodes CASSVGGAQVTEAFF.

This clone came up a few times. The V call is TRBV2, the J call TRBJ2-2; possibly TRBD1 for D (6 bases). The CDR3 has 16 residues. V lost 4 bases to trimming and J lost 6 bases, with 18 bases between them. CDR1 is SNHLY and CDR2 is FYNNEI in the germline V gene. The CDR3 nucleotides are TGTGCCAGCAGTGGAAGGGGGACCCAAAAGGCCGGGGAGCTGTTTTTT. The encoded protein is CASSGRGTQKAGELFF.

Remarks on this clone: The identical CDR3 is also encoded by other nucleotide sequences in the sample. V gene TRBV5-4 combines with J gene TRBJ1-2; D not certain. V lost 0 bases and J 2 bases, leaving 5 bases between the germline ends. This CDR3 spans 13 amino acids. Germline V CDR1 and CDR2: SGHNT, YYREEE (reference sequence). The CDR3 DNA is TGTGCCAGCAGCTTGGCGGGGAACTATGGCTACACCTTC. Protein product: CASSLAGNYGYTF.

A single count supports this clone. The gene calls are TRBV6-5 and TRBJ2-1, with 9 nucleotides matching TRBD1. V shed 6 bases, J shed 12 bases, and the junction held 12 bases outside the gene matches. Per the germline V gene, CDR1 is MNHEY and CDR2 is SVGAGI. CDR3 size: 14 residues. This CDR3 is CASSNGQGFLAQFF. In DNA form, the CDR3 reads TGTGCCAGCAGCAATGGACAGGGGTTCTTGGCGCAGTTCTTC.

In its sample, this clone was seen a few times. V is TRBV6-5 and J is TRBJ2-7; D uncertain. Trimming pared 5 bases from V and 3 bases from J, leaving 11 bases between. The CDR3 has 13 residues. CDR1 and CDR2 (germline): MNHEY, SVGAGI. The CDR3 DNA is TGTGCCAGCAGTCAGGCCGACCTCTACGAGCAGTACTTC. Residues: CASSQADLYEQYF.

This chain joins TRBV5-1 and TRBJ2-3; D is unclear. CDR1 SGHRS and CDR2 YFSETQ come from the germline V gene. The CDR3 runs to 12 residues. With 3 bases removed from V and 2 bases from J, the gap between germline ends came to 4 bases. CDR3 sequence reads: CASSSNTDTQYF. The CDR3 DNA is TGCGCCAGCAGCTCCAACACAGATACGCAGTATTTT.

This chain uses TRBV7-3 with TRBJ1-2; D is unresolved. The CDR3 has 13 residues. Germline V CDR1 and CDR2: SGHTA, FQGTGA. V was clipped by 5 bases and J by 0 bases, with 7 bases between them. The CDR3 spells CASSRDPNYGYTF. DNA of the CDR3: TGTGCCAGCAGCCGGGATCCTAACTATGGCTACACCTTC.

The chain links TRBV27 to TRBJ2-6; D remains ambiguous. Germline V gene sequence: CDR1 MNHEY, CDR2 SMNVEV (reference sequence). This CDR3 contains 13 residues. Trimming removed 7 bases at V and 4 bases at J, with 8 bases between. The CDR3 DNA reads TGTGCCAGCACGGGTGGCGGGGCCAACGTCCTGACTTTC. Residues: CASTGGGANVLTF.